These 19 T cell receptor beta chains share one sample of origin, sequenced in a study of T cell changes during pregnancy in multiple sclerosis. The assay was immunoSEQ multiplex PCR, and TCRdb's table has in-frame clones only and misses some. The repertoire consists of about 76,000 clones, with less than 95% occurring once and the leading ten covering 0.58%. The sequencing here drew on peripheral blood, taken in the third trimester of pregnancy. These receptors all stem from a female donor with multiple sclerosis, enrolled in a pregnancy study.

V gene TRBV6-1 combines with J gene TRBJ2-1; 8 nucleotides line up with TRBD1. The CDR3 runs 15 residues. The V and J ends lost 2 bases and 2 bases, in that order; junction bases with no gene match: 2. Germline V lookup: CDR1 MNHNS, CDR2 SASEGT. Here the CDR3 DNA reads TGTGCCAGCAGTGAACAACAGGGGGCCTACAATGAGCAGTTCTTC. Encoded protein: CASSEQQGAYNEQFF.

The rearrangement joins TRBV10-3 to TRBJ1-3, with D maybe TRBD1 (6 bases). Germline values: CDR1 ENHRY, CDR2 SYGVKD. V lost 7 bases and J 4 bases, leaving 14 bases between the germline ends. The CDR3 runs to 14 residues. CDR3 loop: CAIKKQGPGNTIYF. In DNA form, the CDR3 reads TGTGCCATCAAGAAACAGGGTCCCGGAAACACCATATATTTT.

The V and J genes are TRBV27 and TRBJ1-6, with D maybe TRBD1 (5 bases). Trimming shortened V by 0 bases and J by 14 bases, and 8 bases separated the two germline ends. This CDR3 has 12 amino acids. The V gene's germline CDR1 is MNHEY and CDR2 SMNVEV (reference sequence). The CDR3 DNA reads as TGTGCCAGCAGTTTATCGGGGGGTACCCTCCACTTT. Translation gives CASSLSGGTLHF.

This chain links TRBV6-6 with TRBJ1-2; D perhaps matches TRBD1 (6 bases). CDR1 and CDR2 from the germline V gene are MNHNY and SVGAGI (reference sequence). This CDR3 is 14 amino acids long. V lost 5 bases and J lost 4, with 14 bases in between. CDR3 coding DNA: TGTGCCAGCAGTGCAGGGGACACCTTCTATGGCTACACCTTC. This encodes CASSAGDTFYGYTF.

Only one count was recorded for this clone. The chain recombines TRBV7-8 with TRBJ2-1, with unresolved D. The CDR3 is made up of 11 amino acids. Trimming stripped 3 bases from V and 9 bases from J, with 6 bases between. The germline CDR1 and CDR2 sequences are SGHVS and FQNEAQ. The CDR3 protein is CASSLAGEQFF. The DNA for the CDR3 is TGTGCCAGCAGCTTGGCAGGTGAGCAGTTCTTC.

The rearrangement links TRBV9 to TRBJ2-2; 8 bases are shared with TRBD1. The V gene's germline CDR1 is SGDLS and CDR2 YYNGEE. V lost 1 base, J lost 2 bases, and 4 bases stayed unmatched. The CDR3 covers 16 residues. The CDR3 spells CASSVQGQGNTGELFF. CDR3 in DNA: TGTGCCAGCAGCGTACAAGGACAGGGAAACACCGGGGAGCTGTTTTTT.

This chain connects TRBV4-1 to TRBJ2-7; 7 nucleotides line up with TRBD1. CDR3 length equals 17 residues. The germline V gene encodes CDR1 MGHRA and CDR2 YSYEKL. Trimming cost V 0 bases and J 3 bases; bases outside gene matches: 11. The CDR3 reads CASSQDPGRRGSYEQYF. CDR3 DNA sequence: TGCGCCAGCAGCCAAGATCCTGGCCGCAGGGGGAGCTACGAGCAGTACTTC.

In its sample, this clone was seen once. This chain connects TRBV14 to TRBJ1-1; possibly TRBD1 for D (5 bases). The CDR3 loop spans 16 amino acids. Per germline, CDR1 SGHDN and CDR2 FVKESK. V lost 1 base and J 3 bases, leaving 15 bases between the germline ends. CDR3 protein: CASSQVEGRGDTEAFF. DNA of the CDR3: TGTGCCAGCAGCCAAGTTGAGGGGCGCGGGGACACTGAAGCTTTCTTT.

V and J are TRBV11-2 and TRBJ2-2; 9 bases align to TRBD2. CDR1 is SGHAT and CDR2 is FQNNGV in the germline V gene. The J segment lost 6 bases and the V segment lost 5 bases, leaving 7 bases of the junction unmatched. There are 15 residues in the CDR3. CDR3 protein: CASSPSGLAPGELFF. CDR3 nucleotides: TGTGCCAGCAGCCCATCGGGACTAGCTCCCGGGGAGCTGTTTTTT.

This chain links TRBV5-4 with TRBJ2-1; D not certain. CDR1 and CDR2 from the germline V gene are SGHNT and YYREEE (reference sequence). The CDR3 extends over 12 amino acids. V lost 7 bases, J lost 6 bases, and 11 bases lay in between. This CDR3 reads CASSSPGNEQFF. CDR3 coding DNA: TGTGCCAGCTCCTCACCGGGCAATGAGCAGTTCTTC.

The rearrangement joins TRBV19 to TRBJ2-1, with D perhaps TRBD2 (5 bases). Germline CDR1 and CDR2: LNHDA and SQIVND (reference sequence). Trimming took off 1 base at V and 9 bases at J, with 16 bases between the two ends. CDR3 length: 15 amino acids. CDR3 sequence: CASSIVHGVGVEQFF. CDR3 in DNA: TGTGCCAGTAGTATAGTTCACGGGGTCGGGGTTGAGCAGTTCTTC.

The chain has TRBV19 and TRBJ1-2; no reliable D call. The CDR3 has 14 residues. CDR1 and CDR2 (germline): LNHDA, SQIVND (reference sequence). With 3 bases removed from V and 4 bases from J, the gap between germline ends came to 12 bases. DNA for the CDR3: TGTGCCAGTAGTATCGACACCAAAATCTATGGCTACACCTTC. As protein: CASSIDTKIYGYTF.

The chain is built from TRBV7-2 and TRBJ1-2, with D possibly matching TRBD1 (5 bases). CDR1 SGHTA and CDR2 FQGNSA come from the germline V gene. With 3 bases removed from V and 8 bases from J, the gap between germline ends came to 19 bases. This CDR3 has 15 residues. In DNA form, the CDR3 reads TGTGCCAGCAGCTTTATTGGAGGGGCCCTTGTCGGCTACACCTTC. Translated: CASSFIGGALVGYTF.

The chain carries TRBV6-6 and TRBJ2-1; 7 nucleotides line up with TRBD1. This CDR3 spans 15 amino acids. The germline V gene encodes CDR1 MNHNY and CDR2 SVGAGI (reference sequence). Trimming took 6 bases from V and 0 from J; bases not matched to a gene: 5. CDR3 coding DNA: TGTGCCAGCAGACAGGACAGGAGCTCCTACAATGAGCAGTTCTTC. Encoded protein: CASRQDRSSYNEQFF.

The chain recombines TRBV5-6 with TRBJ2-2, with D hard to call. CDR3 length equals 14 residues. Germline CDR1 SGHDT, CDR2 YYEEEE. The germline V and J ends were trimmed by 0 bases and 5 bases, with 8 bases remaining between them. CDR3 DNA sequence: TGTGCCAGCAGCTTGGGTATTCCGACCGGGGAGCTGTTTTTT. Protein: CASSLGIPTGELFF. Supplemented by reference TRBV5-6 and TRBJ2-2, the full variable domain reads DAGVTQSPTHLIKTRGQQVTLRCSPKSGHDTVSWYQQALGQGPQFIFQYYEEEERQRGNFPDRFSGHQFPNYSSELNVNALLLGDSALYLCASSLGIPTGELFFGEGSRLTVL.

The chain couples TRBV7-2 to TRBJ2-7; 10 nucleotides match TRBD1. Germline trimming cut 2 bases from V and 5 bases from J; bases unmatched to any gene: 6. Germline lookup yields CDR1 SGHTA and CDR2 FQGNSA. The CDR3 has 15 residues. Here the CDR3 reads CASSLRPGTGDEQYF. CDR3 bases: TGTGCCAGCAGCTTAAGACCCGGGACAGGGGACGAGCAGTACTTC.

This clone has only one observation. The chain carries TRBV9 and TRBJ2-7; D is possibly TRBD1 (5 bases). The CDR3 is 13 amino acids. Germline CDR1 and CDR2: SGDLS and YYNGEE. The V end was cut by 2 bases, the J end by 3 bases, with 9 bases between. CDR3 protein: CASSVDINYEQYF. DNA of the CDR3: TGTGCCAGCAGCGTGGACATAAACTACGAGCAGTACTTC.

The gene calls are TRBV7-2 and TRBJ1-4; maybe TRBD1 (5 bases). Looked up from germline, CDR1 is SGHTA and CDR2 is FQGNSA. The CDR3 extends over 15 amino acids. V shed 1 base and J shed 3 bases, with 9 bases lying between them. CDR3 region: CASSLVPTANEKLFF. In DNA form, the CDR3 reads TGTGCCAGCAGCTTAGTCCCGACAGCTAATGAAAAACTGTTTTTT.

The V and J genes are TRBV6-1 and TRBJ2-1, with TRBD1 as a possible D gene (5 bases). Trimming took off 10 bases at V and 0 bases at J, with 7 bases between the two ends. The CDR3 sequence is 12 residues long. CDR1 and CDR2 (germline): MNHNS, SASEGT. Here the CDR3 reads CAIQVSYNEQFF. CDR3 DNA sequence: TGTGCCATACAGGTCTCCTACAATGAGCAGTTCTTC.